The clone carrying this TCR beta chain was seen once. The antigen remains undetermined. This entry is derived from a study of cytomegalovirus exposure and HLA in healthy donors. Whole-study results and caveats: The later analysis indicated that the majority of CMV-associated TCR beta chains appeared HLA-restricted.

13 Jbeta primers and 60 Vbeta primers were used for the PCR. Sequencing was performed with immunoSEQ multiplex PCR; in TCRdb, only in-frame clones are kept and a portion is missing. The table shows about 120,000 clones, with over 65% occurring only once. The length of the CDR3 is 15 residues. Trimming removed 4 bases at V and 7 bases at J, with 17 bases between. The germline gives CDR1 SGHTA, CDR2 FQGNSA. The origin of this receptor is a female donor in good health and CMV-seronegative. The source material was PBMCs. The chain carries TRBV7-2 and TRBJ2-4; maybe TRBD1 (7 bases). The CDR3, as DNA: TGTGCCAGCAGCTCCTCCCCAGGGGGGCCCAACATTCAGTACTTC. This sequence encodes CASSSSPGGPNIQYF.